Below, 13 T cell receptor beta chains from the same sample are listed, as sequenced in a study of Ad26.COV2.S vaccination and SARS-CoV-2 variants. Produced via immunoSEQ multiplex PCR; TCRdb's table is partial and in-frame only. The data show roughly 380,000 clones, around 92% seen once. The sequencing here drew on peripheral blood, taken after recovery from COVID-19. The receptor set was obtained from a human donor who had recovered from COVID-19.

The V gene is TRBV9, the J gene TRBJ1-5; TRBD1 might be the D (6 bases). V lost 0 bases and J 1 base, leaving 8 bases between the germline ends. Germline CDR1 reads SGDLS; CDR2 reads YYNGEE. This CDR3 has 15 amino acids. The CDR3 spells CASSVARGSNQPQHF. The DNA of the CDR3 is TGTGCCAGCAGCGTAGCGAGGGGGAGCAATCAGCCCCAGCATTTT.

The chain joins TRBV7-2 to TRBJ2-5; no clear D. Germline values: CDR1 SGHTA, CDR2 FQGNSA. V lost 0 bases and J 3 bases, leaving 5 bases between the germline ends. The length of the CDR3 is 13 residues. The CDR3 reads CASSLAREETQYF. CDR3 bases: TGTGCCAGCAGCTTAGCTAGGGAAGAGACCCAGTACTTC.

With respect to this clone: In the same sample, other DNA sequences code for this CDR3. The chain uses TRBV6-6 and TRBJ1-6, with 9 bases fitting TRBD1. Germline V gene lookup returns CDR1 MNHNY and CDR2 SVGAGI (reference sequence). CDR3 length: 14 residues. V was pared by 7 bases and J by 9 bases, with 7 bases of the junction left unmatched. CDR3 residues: CASTLDRGGSPLHF. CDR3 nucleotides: TGTGCCAGCACTTTAGACAGGGGGGGTTCACCCCTCCACTTT.

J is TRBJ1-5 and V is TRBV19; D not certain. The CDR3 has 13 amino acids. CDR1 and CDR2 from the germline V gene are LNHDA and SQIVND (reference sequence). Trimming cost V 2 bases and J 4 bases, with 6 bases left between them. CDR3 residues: CASSIRQNQPQHF. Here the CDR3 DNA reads TGTGCCAGTAGTATAAGGCAGAATCAGCCCCAGCATTTT.

The CDR3 DNA reads TGCGCCAGCAGCCAAGATCTGGCGGACTCCAAAAACATTCAGTACTTC. Protein product: CASSQDLADSKNIQYF. The genes are TRBV4-1 and TRBJ2-4, with D possibly matching TRBD2 (5 bases). The CDR3 is 16 amino acids. Germline loops: CDR1 MGHRA, CDR2 YSYEKL. The V gene lost 0 bases and the J gene lost 2 bases, with 11 bases spanning the gap.

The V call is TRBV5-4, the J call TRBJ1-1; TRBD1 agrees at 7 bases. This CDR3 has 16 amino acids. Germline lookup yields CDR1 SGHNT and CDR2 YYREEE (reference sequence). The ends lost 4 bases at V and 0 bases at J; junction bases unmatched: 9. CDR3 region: CASSPGRGGLNTEAFF. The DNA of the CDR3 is TGTGCCAGCAGCCCTGGCAGGGGGGGGTTGAACACTGAAGCTTTCTTT.

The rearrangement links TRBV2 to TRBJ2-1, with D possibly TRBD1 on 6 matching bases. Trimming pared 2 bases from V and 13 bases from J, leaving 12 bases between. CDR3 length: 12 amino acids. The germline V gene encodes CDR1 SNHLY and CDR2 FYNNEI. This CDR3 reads CASSELGAGQFF. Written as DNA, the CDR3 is TGTGCCAGCAGTGAACTGGGGGCGGGTCAGTTCTTC.

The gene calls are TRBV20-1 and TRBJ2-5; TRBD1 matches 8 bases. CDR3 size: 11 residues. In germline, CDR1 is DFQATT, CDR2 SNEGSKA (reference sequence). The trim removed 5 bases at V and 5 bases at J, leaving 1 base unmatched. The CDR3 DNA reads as TGCAGTGCTTACAGGGGGGAGACCCAGTACTTC. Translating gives CSAYRGETQYF.

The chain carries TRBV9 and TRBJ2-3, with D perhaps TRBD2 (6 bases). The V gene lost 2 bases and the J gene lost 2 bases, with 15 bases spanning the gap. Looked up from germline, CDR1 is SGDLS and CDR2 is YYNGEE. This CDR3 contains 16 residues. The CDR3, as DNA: TGTGCCAGCAGCGTCCCGCCCGGCGGGGTCACAGATACGCAGTATTTT. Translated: CASSVPPGGVTDTQYF.

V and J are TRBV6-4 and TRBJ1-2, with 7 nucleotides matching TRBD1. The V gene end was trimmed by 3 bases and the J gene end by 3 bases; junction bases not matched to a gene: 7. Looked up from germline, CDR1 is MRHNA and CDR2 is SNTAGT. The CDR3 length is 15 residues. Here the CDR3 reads CASSDPGQPYYGYTF. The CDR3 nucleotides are TGTGCCAGCAGTGATCCGGGACAGCCCTACTATGGCTACACCTTC.

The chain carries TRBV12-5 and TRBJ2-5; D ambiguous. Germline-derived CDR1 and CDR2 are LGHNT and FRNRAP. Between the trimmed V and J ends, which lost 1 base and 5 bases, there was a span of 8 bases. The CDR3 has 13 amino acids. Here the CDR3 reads CASGLGSRETQYF. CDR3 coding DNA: TGTGCTAGTGGTTTGGGCAGTCGGGAGACCCAGTACTTC.

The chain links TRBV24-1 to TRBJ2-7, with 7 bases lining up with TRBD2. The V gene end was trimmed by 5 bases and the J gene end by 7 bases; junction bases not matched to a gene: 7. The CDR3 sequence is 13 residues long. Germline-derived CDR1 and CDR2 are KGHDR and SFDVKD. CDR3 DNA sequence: TGTGCCACCAGTGGTACGGGGGGTTTGGAGCAGTACTTC. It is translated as CATSGTGGLEQYF.

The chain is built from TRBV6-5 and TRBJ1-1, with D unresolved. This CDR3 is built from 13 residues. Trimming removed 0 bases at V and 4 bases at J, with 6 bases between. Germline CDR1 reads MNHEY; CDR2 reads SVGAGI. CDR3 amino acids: CASSYSTITEAFF. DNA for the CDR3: TGTGCCAGCAGTTACTCGACCATCACTGAAGCTTTCTTT.